The 12 T cell receptor beta chains reported below all come from one sample, sequenced in a study of shared clonotypes between healthy human individuals. Repertoires were generated with immunoSEQ multiplex PCR, while TCRdb's copy carries only in-frame clones and drops some. The sample holds some 2,400,000 clones, nearly 97% seen once. The sample taken for sequencing was naive CD4+ T cells sorted from blood. The subset here: CD45RA+ positively selected. Receptors originate from a man aged 18 to 30 in good health.

This sequence joins TRBV9 and TRBJ2-1; perhaps TRBD2 as D (6 bases). Germline V gives CDR1 SGDLS, CDR2 YYNGEE. There are 15 residues in the CDR3. V was pared by 4 bases and J by 5 bases, with 16 bases between. The DNA of the CDR3 is TGTGCCAGCAGCCCCCATGGGGGGACGAACAATGAGCAGTTCTTC. As protein: CASSPHGGTNNEQFF. Together with reference TRBV9 and TRBJ2-1, the CDR3 gives the full variable domain: DSGVTQTPKHLITATGQRVTLRCSPRSGDLSVYWYQQSLDQGLQFLIQYYNGEERAKGNILERFSAQQFPDLHSELNLSSLELGDSALYFCASSPHGGTNNEQFFGPGTRLTVL.

The rearrangement links TRBV19 to TRBJ2-6; D ambiguous. The length of the CDR3 is 17 residues. Germline CDR1 is LNHDA and CDR2 is SQIVND (reference sequence). The V end was cut by 6 bases, the J end by 0 bases, with 15 bases between. The CDR3 DNA reads TGTGCCAGTAGGAGAGAGATTTATCGCTCTGGGGCCAACGTCCTGACTTTC. It yields the protein CASRREIYRSGANVLTF. The full variable domain, with the rest looked up from reference TRBV19 and TRBJ2-6, is DGGITQSPKYLFRKEGQNVTLSCEQNLNHDAMYWYRQDPGQGLRLIYYSQIVNDFQKGDIAEGYSVSREKKESFPLTVTSAQKNPTAFYLCASRREIYRSGANVLTFGAGSRLTVL.

The rearrangement uses TRBV5-1 and TRBJ2-4; 14 positions match TRBD2. Germline lookup yields CDR1 SGHRS and CDR2 YFSETQ. This CDR3 has 15 residues. The ends lost 4 bases at V and 9 bases at J; junction bases unmatched: 6. DNA for the CDR3: TGCGCCAGCAGCACGGAAGGGACTAGCGGGAGCATTCAGTACTTC. Its translation: CASSTEGTSGSIQYF. The complete variable domain, with remaining parts taken from reference TRBV5-1 and TRBJ2-4, reads KAGVTQTPRYLIKTRGQQVTLSCSPISGHRSVSWYQQTPGQGLQFLFEYFSETQRNKGNFPGRFSGRQFSNSRSEMNVSTLELGDSALYLCASSTEGTSGSIQYFGAGTRLSVL.

Comment on this clone: Other DNA sequences of this sample code for an identical CDR3. V is TRBV5-1 and J is TRBJ1-4; 10 bases are shared with TRBD1. J was trimmed by 7 bases and V by 4 bases; bases with no gene match: 4. The germline V gene has CDR1 SGHRS and CDR2 YFSETQ. This CDR3 comprises 14 residues. CDR3 nucleotides: TGCGCCAGCAGCCCGGGACAGGGGTTTGAAAAACTGTTTTTT. Protein product: CASSPGQGFEKLFF.

This rearrangement joins TRBV9 to TRBJ2-1, with TRBD2 as a possible D gene (6 bases). The CDR3 loop spans 17 amino acids. V was pared by 4 bases and J by 0 bases, with 17 bases between. The germline V gene has CDR1 SGDLS and CDR2 YYNGEE. CDR3 sequence: CASSPLMGGASYNEQFF. CDR3 sequence (DNA): TGTGCCAGCAGCCCCTTGATGGGAGGCGCCTCCTACAATGAGCAGTTCTTC. The variable domain in full, with the rest retrieved from reference TRBV9 and TRBJ2-1, is DSGVTQTPKHLITATGQRVTLRCSPRSGDLSVYWYQQSLDQGLQFLIQYYNGEERAKGNILERFSAQQFPDLHSELNLSSLELGDSALYFCASSPLMGGASYNEQFFGPGTRLTVL.

The J gene is TRBJ1-2, the V gene TRBV6-5; the match to TRBD1 covers 8 bases. V shed 7 bases, J shed 4 bases, and the junction held 11 bases outside the gene matches. CDR1 is MNHEY and CDR2 is SVGAGI in the germline V gene. The CDR3 sequence is 15 residues long. The CDR3 protein is CASIRTGGVGYGYTF. In DNA form, the CDR3 reads TGTGCCAGCATCAGAACAGGGGGTGTAGGCTATGGCTACACCTTC.

The chain is built from TRBV30 and TRBJ2-6; D may be TRBD2 (5 bases). Germline CDR1 and CDR2: GTSNPN and SVGIG (reference sequence). The V and J ends lost 0 bases and 2 bases respectively, with 17 bases between them. The CDR3 contains 18 residues. The CDR3 sequence is CAWSVLEGWRTGANVLTF. The CDR3, as DNA: TGTGCCTGGAGTGTACTAGAGGGATGGCGTACTGGGGCCAACGTCCTGACTTTC.

As DNA, the CDR3 is TGTGCCAGCAGCCCCGGCCGAGGGAGAGACTATGGCTACACCTTC. Protein sequence: CASSPGRGRDYGYTF. The chain carries TRBV27 and TRBJ1-2; unclear D gene. This CDR3 comprises 15 residues. In germline, CDR1 is MNHEY, CDR2 SMNVEV (reference sequence). Trimming shortened V by 6 bases and J by 3 bases, and 17 bases separated the two germline ends.

The sample holds one count of this clone. The CDR3 protein is CAITSTGNSYEQYF. The CDR3 coding sequence is TGTGCCATCACTTCGACAGGGAACTCCTACGAGCAGTACTTC. The gene calls are TRBV10-3 and TRBJ2-7; 7 bases agree with TRBD1. CDR1 ENHRY and CDR2 SYGVKD come from the germline V gene. V trimming: 7 bases; J trimming: 0 bases; junction bases outside the gene matches: 6. The CDR3 consists of 14 residues.

The rearrangement links TRBV28 to TRBJ1-1; a weak D match, TRBD1 (5 bases). V was trimmed by 7 bases and J by 5 bases, leaving 17 bases between them. The V gene's germline CDR1 is MDHEN and CDR2 SYDVKM. The CDR3 covers 14 residues. For the CDR3, the DNA is TGTGCCAGCACCTCCTACGGAGAGGGGACTGAAGCTTTCTTT. It specifies CASTSYGEGTEAFF.

A remark on this clone: This CDR3 is also generated by other DNA sequences in the sample. The chain carries TRBV6-1 and TRBJ2-7; perhaps D is TRBD1 or TRBD2 (6 bases each). Germline V gene data show CDR1 as MNHNS and CDR2 as SASEGT. V was shortened by 0 bases and J by 2 bases, with 8 bases between the two germline ends. The CDR3 contains 14 residues. The DNA of the CDR3 is TGTGCCAGCAGTGAAGCGGGGGGCGCCTACGAGCAGTACTTC. Translating gives CASSEAGGAYEQYF.

Remarks on this clone: Without the conserved terminal phenylalanine or tryptophan, this CDR3 likely stems from a read error. No DNA is shown, since the ends of the CDR3 on it are uncertain; the CDR3 is the one TCRdb lists. The CDR3 spells CASSQPGDRGRV. The rearrangement uses TRBV6-6 and TRBJ1-1; the table's D call of TRBD1 was not tested on the DNA. Germline V gene sequence: CDR1 MNHNY, CDR2 SVGAGI (reference sequence). The CDR3 is made up of 12 amino acids, end residues included.